The clone carrying this TCR beta chain came up a few times. Its antigen is undetermined. Germline V gives CDR1 MNHEY, CDR2 SVGAGI. Trimming left V 0 bases short and J 6 bases short, with 11 bases between. This CDR3 spans 14 amino acids. This record belongs to a study of early T cells in non-severe SARS-CoV-2 infection. Study-wide context: The input, bulk RNA from unsorted whole blood, was sequenced, and chains were unpaired.

Study outcomes and limitations: Matches to VDJdb favored anti-spike CD8 responses and missed private and CD4 specificities.

Researchers tagged individual cDNA molecules with unique molecular identifiers. TCRdb re-called the 5' RACE reads through MiXCR, storing one row per CDR3 protein. The sample has about 54,000 distinct CDR3 sequences, roughly 8% seen once. The receptor comes from an adult who was a healthcare worker with PCR-confirmed SARS-CoV-2 infection or an uninfected control (not recorded which). Sequencing was performed on whole blood, taken at baseline. The chain recombines TRBV6-5 with TRBJ1-1, with D unclear. The CDR3: CASSYSAGWAEAFF. Written as DNA, the CDR3 is TGTGCCAGCAGTTACTCAGCGGGCTGGGCTGAAGCTTTCTTT.